The next 27 T cell receptor beta chains were all read from a single sample in a study of identical twins (dated by TCRdb to 2016 to 2018). Library preparation used 5' RACE. The reads were generated on an Illumina HiSeq 2000. TCRdb trimmed the raw reads at Q25, called clones with MiXCR and kept productive beta chains. One record per CDR3 amino acid sequence lists the most common genes and DNA. The sample table lists some 710,000 distinct CDR3 sequences, 5.5% to 6.5% of them with a count of one. Approximately 1.6% of the sample rests with the top ten. Sequencing was done on a sample of naive T cells sorted from blood. What the cell subset or site label conveys for this sample: cells isolated with a human naive T-cell isolation kit. The receptors derive from a man between 18 and 35 years old in good health.

This clonotype was found a few times. This chain links TRBV30 with TRBJ2-3, with TRBD2 matching over 8 bases. Germline V gene lookup returns CDR1 GTSNPN and CDR2 SVGIG (reference sequence). The junction had 3 bases not matched to a gene; V was cut back by 4 bases and J by 0 bases. The CDR3 spans 14 residues. The CDR3: CAWNERGSTDTQYF. In nucleotides, the CDR3 is TGTGCCTGGAATGAGCGGGGGAGCACAGATACGCAGTATTTT. Complete variable domain (other parts from reference TRBV30 and TRBJ2-3): SQTIHQWPATLVQPVGSPLSLECTVEGTSNPNLYWYRQAAGRGLQLLFYSVGIGQISSEVPQNLSASRPQDRQFILSSKKLLLSDSGFYLCAWNERGSTDTQYFGPGTRLTVL.

This clonotype was seen a handful of times. The chain joins TRBV7-2 to TRBJ2-1; weak D call: TRBD2 (6 bases). The CDR3 contains 16 residues. V lost 2 bases, J lost 4 bases, and 15 bases lay in between. CDR1 is SGHTA, CDR2 FQGNSA, per germline. CDR3 amino acids: CASSLRLAWLYNEQFF. For the CDR3, the DNA is TGTGCCAGCAGCTTAAGGCTAGCGTGGCTTTACAATGAGCAGTTCTTC. Full variable domain (rest looked up from reference TRBV7-2 and TRBJ2-1): GAGVSQSPSNKVTEKGKDVELRCDPISGHTALYWYRQSLGQGLEFLIYFQGNSAPDKSGLPSDRFSAERTGGSVSTLTIQRTQQEDSAVYLCASSLRLAWLYNEQFFGPGTRLTVL.

The rearrangement links TRBV27 to TRBJ2-7, with 7 bases matching TRBD2. J gave up 3 bases and V 5 bases, and 7 bases lay outside the gene matches. The germline CDR1 and CDR2 sequences are MNHEY and SMNVEV (reference sequence). This CDR3 has 14 residues. CDR3 residues: CASSLKTGGYEQYF. CDR3 DNA sequence: TGTGCCAGCAGTCTCAAGACGGGGGGCTACGAGCAGTACTTC.

This clonotype occurred many times. The chain joins TRBV5-1 to TRBJ2-1; no reliable D call. Germline-derived CDR1 and CDR2 are SGHRS and YFSETQ. The CDR3 contains 14 residues. V dropped 1 base and J dropped 9 bases, with 14 bases sitting between them. DNA for the CDR3: TGCGCCAGCAGCTTGCTCCTCCCCGCTAGTGAGCAGTTCTTC. Translated: CASSLLLPASEQFF.

V and J are TRBV11-2 and TRBJ2-2; the match to TRBD2 covers 8 bases. Germline loops: CDR1 SGHAT, CDR2 FQNNGV. Trimming removed 5 bases from V and 1 base from J; junction bases left unmatched: 21. The CDR3 sequence is 21 residues long. The CDR3 DNA sequence: TGTGCCAGCAGCCCAAGGGGTATAGCGGGAAGCAATATAATGAACACCGGGGAGCTGTTTTTT. Its translation is CASSPRGIAGSNIMNTGELFF. The entire variable domain, with the rest obtained from reference TRBV11-2 and TRBJ2-2, is as follows: EAGVAQSPRYKIIEKRQSVAFWCNPISGHATLYWYQQILGQGPKLLIQFQNNGVVDDSQLPKDRFSAERLKGVDSTLKIQPAKLEDSAVYLCASSPRGIAGSNIMNTGELFFGEGSRLTVL.

In this sample, this clonotype turned up many times. The chain recombines TRBV3-1 with TRBJ1-1, with D unresolved. The CDR3 is made up of 15 amino acids. Trimming took 0 bases from V and 0 from J, leaving 8 bases between them. Germline CDR1 and CDR2: LGHDT and YNNKEL (reference sequence). The CDR3 nucleotides are TGTGCCAGCAGCCAAGAGGGTCTCATGAACACTGAAGCTTTCTTT. Its protein product is CASSQEGLMNTEAFF.

This clonotype was observed many times. The V gene is TRBV5-1, the J gene TRBJ2-1; 9 bases align to TRBD2. CDR3 length: 16 residues. With 4 bases clipped from V and 4 bases from J, the junction kept 9 bases outside the gene matches. Per germline, CDR1 SGHRS and CDR2 YFSETQ. CDR3 residues: CASSQGLATRYNEQFF. CDR3 DNA: TGCGCCAGCAGCCAAGGACTAGCGACACGATACAATGAGCAGTTCTTC.

This clonotype was counted many times. V is TRBV20-1 and J is TRBJ1-5; D call uncertain. V shed 3 bases and J shed 2 bases, with 8 bases lying between them. Germline lookup yields CDR1 DFQATT and CDR2 SNEGSKA (reference sequence). The CDR3 spans 13 residues. CDR3 in amino acids: CSARPSGNQPQHF. CDR3 nucleotide sequence: TGCAGTGCTAGGCCTTCGGGCAATCAGCCCCAGCATTTT.

This clonotype appeared many times. J is TRBJ2-1 and V is TRBV27; D remains ambiguous. CDR1 is MNHEY, CDR2 SMNVEV, per germline (reference sequence). This CDR3 is built from 13 residues. V shed 4 bases and J shed 6 bases, with 10 bases lying between them. The CDR3 spells CASSSARGNEQFF. The CDR3 coding sequence is TGTGCCAGCAGTTCCGCCCGAGGCAATGAGCAGTTCTTC.

This rearrangement joins TRBV7-9 to TRBJ2-3; no firm D call. CDR3 length equals 12 residues. Trimming shortened V by 4 bases and J by 7 bases, and 9 bases separated the two germline ends. Germline loops: CDR1 SEHNR, CDR2 FQNEAQ (reference sequence). The CDR3: CASSSDANTQYF. The CDR3 DNA reads TGTGCCAGCAGCTCGGACGCCAATACGCAGTATTTT.

This clonotype occurred a few times. This chain joins TRBV4-2 and TRBJ2-2, with 9 bases fitting TRBD2. V lost 0 bases to trimming and J lost 3 bases; unmatched junction nucleotides: 2. The germline gives CDR1 LGHNA, CDR2 YNFKEQ. The CDR3 totals 16 residues. The CDR3 DNA follows: TGTGCCAGCAGCCAAGACGTAGCGGGAGACACCGGGGAGCTGTTTTTT. It yields the protein CASSQDVAGDTGELFF.

The genes are TRBV14 and TRBJ1-4; maybe TRBD1 (5 bases). The CDR3 is 15 residues long. Per germline, CDR1 SGHDN and CDR2 FVKESK. Trimming shortened V by 4 bases and J by 7 bases, and 16 bases separated the two germline ends. The CDR3 sequence: CASSPRTGVGEKLFF. CDR3 in DNA: TGTGCCAGCAGCCCCCGAACAGGAGTCGGTGAAAAACTGTTTTTT.

The CDR3 DNA sequence: TGTGCCAGCAGCAAGCTGGAAGGAGCAGGGGAGACCCAGTACTTC. Amino acid sequence: CASSKLEGAGETQYF. The rearrangement links TRBV7-9 to TRBJ2-5; D might be TRBD1 (5 bases). Trimming left V 5 bases short and J 5 bases short, with 18 bases between. This CDR3 contains 15 residues. In germline, CDR1 is SEHNR, CDR2 FQNEAQ (reference sequence).

This clonotype was observed a few times. V is TRBV9 and J is TRBJ2-2, with unresolved D. Looked up from germline, CDR1 is SGDLS and CDR2 is YYNGEE. V was cut by 3 bases and J by 5 bases, with 11 bases left in between. The CDR3 runs 14 residues. CDR3 loop: CASSERPGTGELFF. CDR3 DNA sequence: TGTGCCAGCAGCGAGAGGCCCGGGACCGGGGAGCTGTTTTTT.

The table lists this clonotype with a few counts. The J gene is TRBJ2-7, the V gene TRBV6-1, with 10 bases identical to TRBD2. CDR1 and CDR2 (germline): MNHNS, SASEGT. The CDR3 loop spans 12 amino acids. The CDR3 region has the DNA TGTGCCCGGGGCGGCTCTAGCGGGAGCGCCGACGTC. Its translation: CARGGSSGSADV.

The sample holds a few counts of this clonotype. The V call is TRBV7-2, the J call TRBJ1-4, with 8 bases matching TRBD1. Germline loops: CDR1 SGHTA, CDR2 FQGNSA. The J segment lost 7 bases and the V segment lost 3 bases, leaving 7 bases of the junction unmatched. This CDR3 has 15 residues. CDR3 DNA sequence: TGTGCCAGCAGCTTTTCCGGGACAGGAGTTGAAAAACTGTTTTTT. Translation gives CASSFSGTGVEKLFF.

This clonotype has ten or more counts. The chain employs TRBV12-3 or TRBV12-4 and TRBJ2-7, with TRBD1 identical over 7 bases. There are 13 residues in the CDR3. The V and J ends lost 0 bases and 6 bases, in that order; junction bases with no gene match: 2. The CDR3 here is CASSLAQGFEQYF. CDR3 nucleotides: TGTGCCAGCAGTTTAGCACAGGGGTTCGAGCAGTACTTC.

This clonotype occurred a few times. V and J are TRBV12-3 or TRBV12-4 and TRBJ2-1, with a possible D match to TRBD2 (6 bases). The length of the CDR3 is 15 residues. V lost 0 bases to trimming and J lost 4 bases, with 10 bases between them. CDR3 nucleotide sequence: TGTGCCAGCAGTTTAGCTCGGGGGATTTACAATGAGCAGTTCTTC. This translates into CASSLARGIYNEQFF.

A word on this clonotype: A single base separates this from a much larger clone, so it may be a read error. The final CDR3 position lacks the conserved phenylalanine or tryptophan, pointing to a likely read error. The chain recombines TRBV29-1 with TRBJ2-2; no reliable D call. Looked up from germline, CDR1 is SQVTM and CDR2 is ANQGSEA. Trimming took off 7 bases at V and 7 bases at J, with 7 bases between the two ends. This CDR3 is 10 amino acids long. The chain's CDR3 is CSAWDGELFL. CDR3 coding DNA: TGCAGCGCCTGGGACGGGGAGCTGTTTTTG.

The table lists this clonotype with a few counts. The chain employs TRBV5-6 and TRBJ2-7; D is undetermined. V was cut by 4 bases and J by 7 bases, with 21 bases left in between. Germline V gene sequence: CDR1 SGHDT, CDR2 YYEEEE. The CDR3 has 15 amino acids. The CDR3: CASSRATTGPWEQYV. In DNA, the CDR3 is TGTGCCAGCAGCAGAGCCACGACGGGTCCTTGGGAGCAGTACGTC.

This clonotype was seen a handful of times. The chain is built from TRBV15 and TRBJ2-7; D gene uncertain. This CDR3 has 14 residues. The V and J ends lost 0 bases and 3 bases respectively, with 9 bases between them. CDR1 and CDR2 (germline): LNHNV, YYDKDF (reference sequence). The chain's CDR3 is CATSRDMSGYEQYV. CDR3 bases: TGTGCCACCAGCAGAGATATGTCGGGCTACGAGCAGTACGTC.

This rearrangement joins TRBV5-6 to TRBJ1-1, with D possibly TRBD1 on 5 matching bases. The V end lost 3 bases, the J end lost 0 bases, and 15 bases lay between the germline ends. The germline gives CDR1 SGHDT, CDR2 YYEEEE. The CDR3 is 16 residues long. The CDR3: CASSYWDRSMNTEAFF. The CDR3 DNA reads TGTGCCAGCAGCTATTGGGACCGATCTATGAACACTGAAGCTTTCTTT.

This clonotype was counted ten times or more. The germline gene is not matched at one end of the junction; a read error may be the cause. The genes are TRBV15 and TRBJ2-1; 7 bases match TRBD2. The CDR3 has 18 residues. The germline CDR1 and CDR2 sequences are LNHNV and YYDKDF (reference sequence). The DNA of the CDR3 is TGTGCCACCAGCAGACGCAAATCGGGGACTACCTCCCACAATGAGCAGTTCTTC. Translating it yields CATSRRKSGTTSHNEQFF.

This clonotype was seen many times. The chain uses TRBV20-1 and TRBJ1-5; 7 nucleotides agree with TRBD1. Germline CDR1 reads DFQATT; CDR2 reads SNEGSKA (reference sequence). This CDR3 is 13 amino acids long. V lost 2 bases and J lost 7; bases outside the gene matches: 5. The CDR3 spells CSARNRGDQPQHF. The CDR3 nucleotides are TGCAGTGCTAGAAACAGGGGTGACCAGCCCCAGCATTTT.

This clonotype was picked up many times. DNA of the CDR3: TGTGCCAGCAGCGTAGCTTTCGGGAGGCAAGATACGCAGTATTTT. Translation: CASSVAFGRQDTQYF. The V and J genes are TRBV9 and TRBJ2-3, with TRBD2 matching over 7 bases. This CDR3 comprises 15 residues. Germline lookup yields CDR1 SGDLS and CDR2 YYNGEE. V was pared by 0 bases and J by 5 bases, with 6 bases of the junction left unmatched.

The table lists this clonotype with many counts. The rearrangement links TRBV12-3 or TRBV12-4 to TRBJ1-1; D is undetermined. Trimming removed 7 bases at V and 1 base at J, with 10 bases between. This CDR3 is 13 amino acids long. CDR3 sequence reads: CASILWGNTEAFF. The CDR3 nucleotides are TGTGCCAGCATCTTGTGGGGGAACACTGAAGCTTTCTTT.

This clonotype showed up many times. CDR3 sequence reads: CSVEAKLTDTQYF. As DNA, the CDR3 is TGCAGCGTTGAGGCCAAGCTCACAGATACGCAGTATTTT. The gene calls are TRBV29-1 and TRBJ2-3, with D uncertain. The CDR3 has 13 amino acids. The V gene lost 3 bases and the J gene lost 2 bases, with 9 bases spanning the gap. CDR1 SQVTM and CDR2 ANQGSEA come from the germline V gene.